The next 15 T cell receptor beta chains were all read from a single sample in a study of shared clonotypes between healthy human individuals. Assay used: immunoSEQ multiplex PCR; TCRdb lists only in-frame clones, some missing. The sample yields over 2 million clones, around 95% seen once. The specimen sequenced was naive CD4+ T cells sorted from blood. Regarding subset: CD45RA+ positively selected. The receptors here all came from a man younger than 35 in good health.

The chain couples TRBV4-2 to TRBJ2-7; possibly TRBD1 for D (6 bases). CDR3 length: 13 residues. The V end lost 4 bases, the J end lost 3 bases, and 10 bases lay between the germline ends. From germline, CDR1 is LGHNA and CDR2 YNFKEQ. In nucleotides, the CDR3 is TGTGCCAGCAGCCCCGCGGACAGCTACGAGCAGTACTTC. This translates into CASSPADSYEQYF.

V usage is TRBV7-2 and J usage is TRBJ2-1; 8 nucleotides match TRBD2. The CDR3 consists of 12 residues. With V trimmed by 5 bases and J by 8 bases, 2 bases remained unmatched. Germline V CDR1 and CDR2: SGHTA, FQGNSA. CDR3 sequence (DNA): TGTGCCAGCAGCCCGGGGGGGTATGAGCAGTTCTTC. Protein: CASSPGGYEQFF.

V usage is TRBV11-2 and J usage is TRBJ1-1, with a tentative D call TRBD1 (5 bases). V shed 1 base and J shed 4 bases, with 7 bases lying between them. Per the germline V gene, CDR1 is SGHAT and CDR2 is FQNNGV. This CDR3 contains 13 residues. CDR3 nucleotide sequence: TGTGCCAGCAGCTTAGCAGACAGCACTGAAGCTTTCTTT. It yields the protein CASSLADSTEAFF.

The rearrangement links TRBV11-2 to TRBJ2-2, with TRBD2 matching over 11 bases. CDR1 SGHAT and CDR2 FQNNGV come from the germline V gene. The V gene end was trimmed by 5 bases and the J gene end by 4 bases; junction bases not matched to a gene: 6. This CDR3 has 16 residues. For the CDR3, the DNA is TGTGCCAGCAGCCTAGCGGGGGGTCGCGGCACCGGGGAGCTGTTTTTT. Protein sequence: CASSLAGGRGTGELFF.

The chain couples TRBV5-1 to TRBJ1-4; a weak D match, TRBD1 (6 bases). CDR1 and CDR2 from the germline V gene are SGHRS and YFSETQ. Trimming took 1 base from V and 3 from J, leaving 7 bases between them. The CDR3 spans 14 residues. For the CDR3, the DNA is TGCGCCAGCAGCTTGAGGGGGGCTAATGAAAAACTGTTTTTT. It encodes CASSLRGANEKLFF.

This chain uses TRBV28 with TRBJ1-3; D call uncertain. The CDR3 contains 15 residues. Looked up from germline, CDR1 is MDHEN and CDR2 is SYDVKM. The V and J ends lost 3 bases and 0 bases respectively, with 9 bases between them. The CDR3 nucleotides are TGTGCCAGCAGTTTTGATGCATTCTCTGGAAACACCATATATTTT. This codes for CASSFDAFSGNTIYF.

J is TRBJ1-6 and V is TRBV19, with TRBD1 as a possible D gene (5 bases). Per germline, CDR1 LNHDA and CDR2 SQIVND (reference sequence). The V gene lost 7 bases and the J gene lost 5 bases, with 15 bases spanning the gap. This CDR3 is 15 amino acids long. CDR3 region: CASMGVPGNNSPLHF. The CDR3 nucleotides read TGTGCCAGTATGGGGGTCCCGGGAAATAATTCACCCCTCCACTTT.

This sequence joins TRBV5-6 and TRBJ2-5; 7 nucleotides agree with TRBD1. The CDR3 runs 16 residues. Germline V gives CDR1 SGHDT, CDR2 YYEEEE. V was pared by 2 bases and J by 1 base, with 8 bases of the junction left unmatched. The CDR3 coding sequence is TGTGCCAGCAGCTTCCCGACAGGGTCAATCCAAGAGACCCAGTACTTC. Protein product: CASSFPTGSIQETQYF.

Comment on this clone: The sample holds other DNA sequences that translate to the same CDR3. The chain employs TRBV5-4 and TRBJ2-1, with D perhaps matching TRBD2 (6 bases). The ends were cut back, 0 bases at V and 2 bases at J, with 9 bases in the middle. Looked up from germline, CDR1 is SGHNT and CDR2 is YYREEE (reference sequence). The CDR3 covers 15 residues. The CDR3, as DNA: TGTGCCAGCAGCTTGGGGCTAGCGACCTACAATGAGCAGTTCTTC. As protein: CASSLGLATYNEQFF.

The V gene is TRBV18, the J gene TRBJ1-6; D remains ambiguous. CDR3 length equals 14 residues. V gave up 3 bases and J gave up 9 bases, with 12 bases separating them. Germline V gene sequence: CDR1 KGHSH, CDR2 LQKENI. CDR3 loop: CASSPEGFGSPLHF. The CDR3, as DNA: TGTGCCAGCTCACCGGAAGGATTCGGTTCACCCCTCCACTTT. The complete variable domain, with remaining parts taken from reference TRBV18 and TRBJ1-6, reads NAGVMQNPRHLVRRRGQEARLRCSPMKGHSHVYWYRQLPEEGLKFMVYLQKENIIDESGMPKERFSAEFPKEGPSILRIQQVVRGDSAAYFCASSPEGFGSPLHFGNGTRLTVT.

This sequence joins TRBV5-6 and TRBJ1-6; D is ambiguous. V was trimmed by 2 bases and J by 0 bases, leaving 12 bases between them. CDR3 size: 17 residues. CDR1 is SGHDT and CDR2 is YYEEEE in the germline V gene. In DNA, the CDR3 is TGTGCCAGCAGCTTACGGACGCTAAGCTCCTATAATTCACCCCTCCACTTT. As protein: CASSLRTLSSYNSPLHF.

This chain uses TRBV5-1 with TRBJ2-1; TRBD2 matches 10 bases. The germline V gene has CDR1 SGHRS and CDR2 YFSETQ. V shed 0 bases, J shed 9 bases, and the junction held 12 bases outside the gene matches. The CDR3 consists of 17 residues. This CDR3 is CASSLGPGVAGGGEQFF. In nucleotides, the CDR3 is TGCGCCAGCAGCTTGGGTCCCGGTGTAGCGGGGGGCGGTGAGCAGTTCTTC.

This chain connects TRBV30 to TRBJ1-6; D gene ambiguous. V was clipped by 1 base and J by 9 bases, with 13 bases between them. The CDR3 extends over 14 amino acids. CDR1 and CDR2 from the germline V gene are GTSNPN and SVGIG (reference sequence). DNA for the CDR3: TGTGCCTGGAGTGGACGGATTTCGACTTCACCCCTCCACTTT. This translates into CAWSGRISTSPLHF.

This clone was observed once. The rearrangement links TRBV4-3 to TRBJ2-7; TRBD2 aligns across 8 bases. This CDR3 is built from 14 residues. CDR1 is LGHNA, CDR2 YSLEER, per germline. V trimming: 0 bases; J trimming: 2 bases; junction bases outside the gene matches: 0. The CDR3 protein is CASSQELAAYEQYF. The CDR3 DNA reads TGCGCCAGCAGCCAAGAACTAGCGGCCTACGAGCAGTACTTC.

This clone showed up just once. The rearrangement links TRBV6-5 to TRBJ1-6, with TRBD1 matching over 7 bases. The CDR3 runs to 13 residues. CDR1 and CDR2 (germline): MNHEY, SVGAGI. The ends lost 9 bases at V and 10 bases at J; junction bases unmatched: 9. The CDR3 DNA is TGTGCCAGTAGGAAGGGGGCTTACTCACCCCTCCACTTT. It specifies CASRKGAYSPLHF.